A selection of T cell receptor beta chains follows, all from one sample in a study of beta chain features in type 1 diabetes. Sequencing was performed with immunoSEQ multiplex PCR; in TCRdb, only in-frame clones are kept and a portion is missing. The sample contains approximately 300,000 clones, about 10% of which appear only once. The sequencing sample was made of naive CD4+ T cells from blood. The origin of the receptors is a young woman in good health. CDR3s include the opening cysteine and the closing phenylalanine or tryptophan. Each record gives: CDR3 length, clone size, D gene, V gene, J gene, CDR3 protein, CDR3 DNA. D genes are given only for firm matches. Clone size appears in some rows only: once, few, many, or a class for an expanded clone.

>15|-|-|TRBV6-5|TRBJ1-5
CASSYSSGSNQPQHF
TGTGCCAGCAGTTACTCGTCAGGGTCCAATCAGCCCCAGCATTTT
>15|-|TRBD1|TRBV15|TRBJ1-2
CATSRKQGGDYGYTF
TGTGCCACCAGCAGGAAACAGGGGGGGGACTATGGCTACACCTTC
>15|-|TRBD1|TRBV5-1|TRBJ2-1
CASSFRTGAYNEQFF
TGCGCCAGCAGCTTCCGGACAGGGGCGTACAATGAGCAGTTCTTC
>13|-|-|TRBV7-2|TRBJ2-5
CASSFPGQETQYF
TGTGCCAGCAGCTTCCCGGGGCAAGAGACCCAGTACTTC
>16|-|-|TRBV19|TRBJ2-1
CASSTMGLLSYNEQFF
TGTGCCAGTAGTACTATGGGACTTCTCTCCTACAATGAGCAGTTCTTC
>16|few|TRBD1|TRBV27|TRBJ2-7
CASSLSGQGRIYEQYF
TGTGCCAGCAGTTTATCGGGACAGGGTCGTATCTACGAGCAGTACTTC
>11|few|TRBD1|TRBV5-1|TRBJ1-2
CASSFGQVVTF
TGCGCCAGCAGCTTCGGACAGGTTGTCACCTTC
>15|few|-|TRBV28|TRBJ2-4
CASSGGAEAKNIQYF
TGTGCCAGCAGTGGGGGGGCTGAAGCCAAAAACATTCAGTACTTC
>15|-|-|TRBV9|TRBJ1-5
CASSVEGGVNQPQHF
TGTGCCAGCAGCGTAGAGGGGGGGGTCAATCAGCCCCAGCATTTT
>15|few|-|TRBV19|TRBJ2-3
CASSIVLRSTDTQYF
TGTGCCAGTAGTATAGTCTTGCGGAGCACAGATACGCAGTATTTT
>14|few|TRBD1|TRBV6-6|TRBJ1-3
CASSPGTAGNTIYF
TGTGCCAGCAGTCCCGGGACAGCTGGAAACACCATATATTTT
>12|-|-|TRBV7-8|TRBJ1-1
CASSLRGTEAFF
TGTGCCAGCAGCTTACGGGGCACTGAAGCTTTCTTT
>15|-|TRBD1|TRBV28|TRBJ2-7
CASSPETGGSREQYF
TGTGCCAGCAGCCCCGAGACAGGGGGCTCGCGGGAGCAGTACTTC
>17|few|TRBD2|TRBV7-2|TRBJ2-1
CASSLWASGSSYNEQFF
TGTGCCAGCAGCTTATGGGCTAGCGGGAGCTCCTACAATGAGCAGTTCTTC
>15|few|-|TRBV9|TRBJ2-5
CASSVGGGGQETQYF
TGTGCCAGCAGCGTAGGAGGGGGTGGGCAAGAGACCCAGTACTTC
>15|few|-|TRBV15|TRBJ1-5
CATSKGQNSNQPQHF
TGTGCCACCAGCAAAGGACAAAATAGCAATCAGCCCCAGCATTTT
>14|-|TRBD1|TRBV28|TRBJ2-7
CASRAGQGSGEQYF
TGTGCCAGCAGGGCCGGACAGGGGTCGGGAGAGCAGTACTTC
>15|-|-|TRBV28|TRBJ1-1
CASTLATGSNTEAFF
TGTGCCAGCACTCTAGCCACAGGGTCAAACACTGAAGCTTTCTTT
>16|-|TRBD2|TRBV9|TRBJ2-1
CASSAPTGLAPNEQFF
TGTGCCAGCAGCGCACCCACGGGACTAGCGCCTAATGAGCAGTTCTTC
>16|-|TRBD2|TRBV28|TRBJ2-7
CATAGGAASGHYEQYF
TGTGCCACAGCCGGGGGGGCTGCTAGCGGACACTACGAGCAGTACTTC
>16|-|TRBD1|TRBV6-5|TRBJ1-1
CASSYRRTGENTEAFF
TGTGCCAGCAGTTATAGGAGGACAGGGGAGAACACTGAAGCTTTCTTT
>13|-|-|TRBV30|TRBJ1-4
CAWREPANEKLFF
TGTGCCTGGAGGGAGCCAGCTAATGAAAAACTGTTTTTT
>15|-|-|TRBV7-2|TRBJ1-2
CASSLVGTPNDGYTF
TGTGCCAGCAGCTTAGTCGGGACACCCAATGATGGCTACACCTTC
>15|-|-|TRBV7-2|TRBJ2-7
CASTLGAQRGNEQYF
TGTGCCAGCACCTTGGGGGCCCAGCGGGGCAACGAGCAGTACTTC
>13|few|TRBD1|TRBV7-9|TRBJ2-5
CASQQGARETQYF
TGTGCCAGCCAACAGGGGGCGCGGGAGACCCAGTACTTC
>15|-|-|TRBV18|TRBJ1-1
CASSSVGTSNTEAFF
TGTGCCAGCTCATCAGTCGGGACATCTAACACTGAAGCTTTCTTT
>14|-|-|TRBV18|TRBJ2-3
CASSTTSRTDTQYF
TGTGCCAGCTCGACAACGAGTAGGACAGATACGCAGTATTTT
>16|-|TRBD1|TRBV10-3|TRBJ2-4
CAISASGQGRANIQYF
TGTGCCATCAGTGCGTCCGGACAGGGGAGAGCGAACATTCAGTACTTC
>13|-|-|TRBV28|TRBJ1-1
CAISGTPNTEAFF
TGTGCCATCTCCGGGACTCCAAACACTGAAGCTTTCTTT
>14|few|TRBD2|TRBV28|TRBJ2-7
CASTPGGRAGEQYF
TGTGCCAGCACCCCTGGTGGGAGGGCAGGCGAGCAGTACTTC
>13|-|-|TRBV18|TRBJ1-2
CASSPDRNYGYTF
TGTGCCAGCTCACCGGACAGAAACTATGGCTACACCTTC
>12|few|-|TRBV29-1|TRBJ2-3
CSVVSETDTQYF
TGCAGCGTGGTCAGCGAAACAGATACGCAGTATTTT
>15|-|-|TRBV7-2|TRBJ1-1
CASSLGANWNTEAFF
TGTGCCAGCAGCTTAGGGGCTAATTGGAACACTGAAGCTTTCTTT
>14|few|TRBD1|TRBV18|TRBJ2-1
CASSAGTGGNEQFF
TGTGCCAGCTCAGCCGGGACAGGGGGCAATGAGCAGTTCTTC
>17|few|TRBD2|TRBV4-2|TRBJ2-1
CASSQDPSSGSWNEQFF
TGTGCCAGCAGCCAAGATCCCTCTAGCGGGAGTTGGAATGAGCAGTTCTTC
>17|-|TRBD2|TRBV28|TRBJ2-1
CASSPSRGLAGVHEQFF
TGTGCCAGCAGTCCGAGCCGAGGACTAGCGGGAGTTCATGAGCAGTTCTTC
>14|few|-|TRBV30|TRBJ2-2
CAWSGGLSTGELFF
TGTGCCTGGAGTGGGGGACTGTCCACCGGGGAGCTGTTTTTT
>13|-|TRBD2|TRBV19|TRBJ2-1
CASSLTSGDEQFF
TGTGCCAGTAGCCTGACTAGCGGGGATGAGCAGTTCTTC
>12|few|TRBD1|TRBV18|TRBJ1-4
CASSSGTVELFF
TGTGCCAGCTCGTCGGGGACAGTCGAACTGTTTTTT
>12|-|-|TRBV7-2|TRBJ2-7
CASSPNGHSQYF
TGTGCCAGCAGCCCTAACGGACACTCGCAGTACTTC
>14|few|-|TRBV19|TRBJ1-5
CASSTRRANQPQHF
TGTGCCAGTAGTACCCGTAGAGCCAATCAGCCCCAGCATTTT
>17|few|-|TRBV30|TRBJ1-5
CAWSVRTGVGGNQPQHF
TGTGCCTGGAGTGTAAGAACCGGGGTGGGAGGCAATCAGCCCCAGCATTTT
>14|-|-|TRBV28|TRBJ2-7
CASSLGGEDYEQYF
TGTGCCAGCAGTCTCGGAGGAGAGGACTACGAGCAGTACTTC
>15|few|-|TRBV18|TRBJ2-2
CASSPLGTPTGELFF
TGTGCCAGCTCACCACTTGGGACACCAACCGGGGAGCTGTTTTTT
>14|-|TRBD1|TRBV15|TRBJ2-2
CATRRDSNTGELFF
TGTGCCACCCGCCGGGACAGCAACACCGGGGAGCTGTTTTTT
>14|few|TRBD1|TRBV2|TRBJ2-7
CASSGRQGSYEQYF
TGTGCCAGCAGTGGCCGACAGGGTTCCTACGAGCAGTACTTC
>12|-|-|TRBV7-2|TRBJ2-3
CASSVWQDTQYF
TGTGCCAGCAGCGTTTGGCAAGATACGCAGTATTTT
>16|few|-|TRBV2|TRBJ2-2
CASSEQGSGGAGELFF
TGTGCCAGCAGTGAACAGGGTAGCGGAGGGGCCGGGGAGCTGTTTTTT
>13|-|TRBD2|TRBV18|TRBJ2-1
CASSLGTSLWQFF
TGTGCCAGCTCACTAGGGACTAGCCTTTGGCAGTTCTTC
>14|-|TRBD1|TRBV19|TRBJ1-5
CASSWTGGLSPQHF
TGTGCCAGTAGTTGGACAGGCGGGTTGTCGCCCCAGCATTTT
>14|-|TRBD1|TRBV10-3|TRBJ2-1
CAIGDRGRYNEQFF
TGTGCCATCGGAGACAGGGGAAGGTACAATGAGCAGTTCTTC
>13|few|-|TRBV18|TRBJ2-7
CASSPRRTYEQYF
TGTGCCAGCTCACCACGCAGGACCTACGAGCAGTACTTC
>13|-|TRBD1|TRBV14|TRBJ2-2
CASSRQGTGELFF
TGTGCCAGCAGCCGACAGGGCACCGGGGAGCTGTTTTTT
>15|-|TRBD2|TRBV7-3|TRBJ2-5
CASSLGTSGSETQYF
TGTGCCAGCAGCTTAGGGACTAGCGGGAGCGAGACCCAGTACTTC
>18|-|TRBD2|TRBV4-2|TRBJ2-6
CASSQRLAGGSGANVLTF
TGTGCCAGCAGCCAGAGACTAGCGGGGGGGTCTGGGGCCAACGTCCTGACTTTC
>13|-|-|TRBV6-5|TRBJ1-1
CASSVDRRTEAFF
TGTGCCAGCAGTGTTGACAGGAGGACTGAAGCTTTCTTT
>15|-|-|TRBV13|TRBJ2-5
CASSVTSGSQETQYF
TGTGCCAGCAGCGTGACTAGTGGGAGCCAAGAGACCCAGTACTTC